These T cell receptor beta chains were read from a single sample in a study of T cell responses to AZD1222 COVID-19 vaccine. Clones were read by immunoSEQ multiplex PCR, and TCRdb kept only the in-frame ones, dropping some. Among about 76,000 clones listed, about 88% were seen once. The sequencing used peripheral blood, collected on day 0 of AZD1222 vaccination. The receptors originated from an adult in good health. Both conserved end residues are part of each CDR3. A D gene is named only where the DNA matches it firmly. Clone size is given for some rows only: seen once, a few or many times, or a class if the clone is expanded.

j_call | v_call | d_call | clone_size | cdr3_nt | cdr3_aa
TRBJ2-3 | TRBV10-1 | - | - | TGCGCCAGCAGTGAGTCCCCCGGAGATACGCAGTATTTT | CASSESPGDTQYF
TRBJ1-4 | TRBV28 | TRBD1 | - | TGTGCCAGCAGTTTCAACAGGGGGGGGGAAAAACTGTTTTTT | CASSFNRGGEKLFF
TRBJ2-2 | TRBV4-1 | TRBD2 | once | TGCGCCAGCACCAAACGGGGGGGGCCGAACACCGGGGAGCTGTTTTTT | CASTKRGGPNTGELFF
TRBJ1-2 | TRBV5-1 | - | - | TGCGCCAGCAGCTTGGGACAGCCAGCGGCGAACTATGGCTACACCTTC | CASSLGQPAANYGYTF
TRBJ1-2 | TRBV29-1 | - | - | TGCAGCGTACGGGACACTAACTATGGCTACACCTTC | CSVRDTNYGYTF
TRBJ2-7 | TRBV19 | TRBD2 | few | TGTGCCAGTGGGCTAGCGGGAGCATACGAGCAGTACTTC | CASGLAGAYEQYF
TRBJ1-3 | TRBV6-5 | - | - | TGTGCCAGCCAGTTCGACAGGGGAAACACCATATATTTT | CASQFDRGNTIYF
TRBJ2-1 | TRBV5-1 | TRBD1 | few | TGCGCCAGCAGCTGGAGGACAGGGGGCGAGAATGAGCAGTTCTTC | CASSWRTGGENEQFF
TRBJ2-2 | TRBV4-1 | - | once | TGCGCCAGCAGCCAAGAGGGGGGCACCGGGGAGCTGTTTTTT | CASSQEGGTGELFF
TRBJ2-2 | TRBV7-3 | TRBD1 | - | TGTGCCAGCAGCTTAAGGGGACAGGGATCCGGGGAGCTGTTTTTT | CASSLRGQGSGELFF
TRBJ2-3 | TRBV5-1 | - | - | TGCGCCAGCAGCTCCGCGGGGGACACACGCACAGATACGCAGTATTTT | CASSSAGDTRTDTQYF
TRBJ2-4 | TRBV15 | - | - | TGTGCCACCAGCAGAGAGGGGGGCGCTGGGAAAAACATTCAGTACTTC | CATSREGGAGKNIQYF
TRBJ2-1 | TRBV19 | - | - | TGTGCCAGTAGTATATGGGGCTTTGAGCAGTTCTTC | CASSIWGFEQFF
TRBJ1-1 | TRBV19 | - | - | TGTGCCAGTAGTATAGATCAGGACTCTGAAGCTTTCTTT | CASSIDQDSEAFF
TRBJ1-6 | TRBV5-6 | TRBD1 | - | TGTGCCAGCAGCTGGGGACAGGACAAAAATTCACCCCTCCACTTT | CASSWGQDKNSPLHF
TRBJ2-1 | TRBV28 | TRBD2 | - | TGTGCCAGCAGTACGCCCCCAGCGGGAGGGACCGATGAGCAGTTCTTC | CASSTPPAGGTDEQFF
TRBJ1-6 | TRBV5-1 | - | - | TGCGCCAGCAGCACTGGGACGTACGACTCCTATAATTCACCCCTCCACTTT | CASSTGTYDSYNSPLHF
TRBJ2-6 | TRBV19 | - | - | TGTGCCAGTAGTGGTTACAGTAGCTCTCGTTGGGCCAACGTCCTGACTTTC | CASSGYSSSRWANVLTF
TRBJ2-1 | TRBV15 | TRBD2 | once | TGTGCCACCAGCAGAGATCGTTCCCGGACTAGCGGGGCGCCCAATGAGCAGTTCTTC | CATSRDRSRTSGAPNEQFF
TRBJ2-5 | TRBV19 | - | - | TGTGCCAGTAGAGGACTTTATGGGGGGGCCAAAGAGACCCAGTACTTC | CASRGLYGGAKETQYF
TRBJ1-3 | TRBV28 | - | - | TGTGCCAGCAGTTTGCGAGGGATCTCTGGAAACACCATATATTTT | CASSLRGISGNTIYF
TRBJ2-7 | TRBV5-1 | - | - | TGCGCCAGCAGCGAATCCTACGAGCAGTACTTC | CASSESYEQYF
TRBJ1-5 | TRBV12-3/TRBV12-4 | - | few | TGTGCCAGCAGAAACAGGGCTTCGCCCCAGCATTTT | CASRNRASPQHF
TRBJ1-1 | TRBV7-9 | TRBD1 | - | TGTGCCAGCAGCCAAGGGACAGCGAACACTGAAGCTTTCTTT | CASSQGTANTEAFF
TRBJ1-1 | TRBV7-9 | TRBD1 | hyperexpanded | TGTGCCAGCAGCTTACCTTTCCCGACAGGGGGAAAGGAGAACACTGAAGCTTTCTTT | CASSLPFPTGGKENTEAFF
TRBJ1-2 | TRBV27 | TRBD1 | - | TGTGCCAGCAGCCCGGACAGGGCGGATGGCTACACCTTC | CASSPDRADGYTF